This TCR beta chain was identified during a study of shared clonotypes between healthy human individuals. Details on this clone: Its matching antigen is unknown.

Findings of the study overall: Clonotype sharing among donors was expected to depend on sequencing depth.

On ten immunoSEQ deep assay plates, unsorted PBMC DNA was sequenced. Authors' analysis steps: Filtering differed for immunoSEQ, which gave only junction sequences without quality scores. The table came from immunoSEQ multiplex PCR; TCRdb's copy has only in-frame clones and leaves some out. The D gene and trimming were derived from the DNA, and the V and J assignments and clone size from that table. The sample carries hundreds of thousands of clones, roughly 79% recorded once. Extraction of genomic DNA in unsorted samples used approximately 96 million PBMCs. The origin of this receptor is a woman between 40 and 50 years old in good health. Some clones in this sample may be carry-over from other donors' samples. The specimen was PBMCs.

The CDR3 nucleotides are TGCAGCGTTACCAGGTTCTCTGGAAACACCATATATTTT. This sequence encodes CSVTRFSGNTIYF. The chain is built from TRBV29-1 and TRBJ1-3; D remains ambiguous. This CDR3 region has 13 residues. Trimming pared 5 bases from V and 0 bases from J, leaving 8 bases between. Germline CDR1 SQVTM, CDR2 ANQGSEA.